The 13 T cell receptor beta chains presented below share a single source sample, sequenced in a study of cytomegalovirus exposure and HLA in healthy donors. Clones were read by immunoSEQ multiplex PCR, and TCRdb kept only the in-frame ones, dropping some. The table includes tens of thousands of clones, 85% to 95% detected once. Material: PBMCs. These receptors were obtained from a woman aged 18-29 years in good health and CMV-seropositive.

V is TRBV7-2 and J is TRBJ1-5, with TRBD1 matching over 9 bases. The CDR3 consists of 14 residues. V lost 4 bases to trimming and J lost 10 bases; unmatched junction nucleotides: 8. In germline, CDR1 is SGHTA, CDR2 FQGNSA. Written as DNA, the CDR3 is TGTGCCAGCAGCTCTGGACAGGGGCCAATTCCCCAGCATTTT. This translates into CASSSGQGPIPQHF.

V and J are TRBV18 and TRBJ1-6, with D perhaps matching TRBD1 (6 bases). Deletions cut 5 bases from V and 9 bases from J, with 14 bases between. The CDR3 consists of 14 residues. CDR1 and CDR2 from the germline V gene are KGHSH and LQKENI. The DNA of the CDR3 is TGTGCCAGCTCAACAGGGAATCTAGGTTCACCCCTCCACTTT. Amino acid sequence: CASSTGNLGSPLHF.

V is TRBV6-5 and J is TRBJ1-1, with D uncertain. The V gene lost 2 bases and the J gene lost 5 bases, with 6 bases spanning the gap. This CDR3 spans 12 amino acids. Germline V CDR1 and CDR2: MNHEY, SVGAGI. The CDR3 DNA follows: TGTGCCAGCAGTTACGAGGGAACTGAAGCTTTCTTT. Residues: CASSYEGTEAFF.

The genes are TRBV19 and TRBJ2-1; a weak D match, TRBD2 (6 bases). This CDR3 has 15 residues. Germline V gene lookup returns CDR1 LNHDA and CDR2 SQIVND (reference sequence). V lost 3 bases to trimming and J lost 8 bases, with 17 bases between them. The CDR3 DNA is TGTGCCAGTAGTATTGGGCGGGACCGCCTCCATGAGCAGTTCTTC. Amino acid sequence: CASSIGRDRLHEQFF.

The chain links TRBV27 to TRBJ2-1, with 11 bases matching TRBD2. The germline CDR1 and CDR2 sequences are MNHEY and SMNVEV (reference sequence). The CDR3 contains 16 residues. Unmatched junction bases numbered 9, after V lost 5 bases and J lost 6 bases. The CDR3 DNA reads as TGTGCCAGCAGTCCCCTGGGTAGCGGGGGGGTCAATGAGCAGTTCTTC. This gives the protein CASSPLGSGGVNEQFF.

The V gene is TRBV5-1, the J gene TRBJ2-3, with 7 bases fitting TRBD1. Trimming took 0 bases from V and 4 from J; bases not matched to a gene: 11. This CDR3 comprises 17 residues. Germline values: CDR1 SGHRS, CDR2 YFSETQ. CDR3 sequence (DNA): TGCGCCAGCAGCTTGGAGGGCGACAGGGAAGGAGCAGATACGCAGTATTTT. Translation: CASSLEGDREGADTQYF.

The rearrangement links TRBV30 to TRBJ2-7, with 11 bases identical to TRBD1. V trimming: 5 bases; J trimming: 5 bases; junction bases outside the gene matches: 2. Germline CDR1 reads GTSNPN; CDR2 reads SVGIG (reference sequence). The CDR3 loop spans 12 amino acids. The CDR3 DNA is TGTGCCTGGGGGACAGGGGGGAACGAGCAGTACTTC. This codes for CAWGTGGNEQYF. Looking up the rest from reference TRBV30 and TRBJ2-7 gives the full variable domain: SQTIHQWPATLVQPVGSPLSLECTVEGTSNPNLYWYRQAAGRGLQLLFYSVGIGQISSEVPQNLSASRPQDRQFILSSKKLLLSDSGFYLCAWGTGGNEQYFGPGTRLTVT.

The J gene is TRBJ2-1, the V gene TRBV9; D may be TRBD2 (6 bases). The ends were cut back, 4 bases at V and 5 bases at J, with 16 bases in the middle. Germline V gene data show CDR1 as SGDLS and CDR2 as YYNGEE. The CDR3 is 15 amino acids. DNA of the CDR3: TGTGCCAGCAGCACGTGGAAAGGAGGGGACAATGAGCAGTTCTTC. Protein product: CASSTWKGGDNEQFF.

CDR3 bases: TGTGCCAGTAGTACGAGGGACAGAGCCTACGAGCAGTACTTC. Translation: CASSTRDRAYEQYF. The chain employs TRBV19 and TRBJ2-7, with 7 positions matching TRBD1. V dropped 4 bases and J dropped 2; count of bases not matched to a gene: 5. This CDR3 is built from 14 residues. CDR1 is LNHDA and CDR2 is SQIVND in the germline V gene (reference sequence).

As DNA, the CDR3 is TGTGCCAGCAGCATTAGACTAGCGGGGGGTCAAGAGACCCAGTACTTC. Translating gives CASSIRLAGGQETQYF. V gene TRBV13 combines with J gene TRBJ2-5, with 13 nucleotides matching TRBD2. Germline assignment: CDR1 PRHDT and CDR2 FYEKMQ (reference sequence). Trimming took 5 bases from V and 2 from J; bases not matched to a gene: 5. CDR3 size: 16 residues.

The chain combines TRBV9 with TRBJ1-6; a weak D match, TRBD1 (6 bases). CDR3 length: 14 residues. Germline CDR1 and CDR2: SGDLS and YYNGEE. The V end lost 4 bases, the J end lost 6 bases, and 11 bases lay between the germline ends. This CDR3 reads CASSIDRLNSPLHF. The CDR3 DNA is TGTGCCAGCAGCATCGACAGGCTTAATTCACCCCTCCACTTT.

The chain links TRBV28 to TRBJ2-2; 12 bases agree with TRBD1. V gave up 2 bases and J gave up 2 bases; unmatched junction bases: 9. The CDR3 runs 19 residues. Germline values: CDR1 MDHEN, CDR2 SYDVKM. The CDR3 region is CASSLTGQGADYNTGELFF. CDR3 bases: TGTGCCAGCAGTTTAACGGGACAGGGGGCGGACTATAACACCGGGGAGCTGTTTTTT.

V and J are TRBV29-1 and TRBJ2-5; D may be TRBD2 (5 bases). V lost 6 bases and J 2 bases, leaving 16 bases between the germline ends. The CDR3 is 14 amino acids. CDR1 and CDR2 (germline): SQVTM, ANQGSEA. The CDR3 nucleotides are TGCAGCGTGGAAAAACTAGAAATTCAAGAGACCCAGTACTTC. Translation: CSVEKLEIQETQYF.